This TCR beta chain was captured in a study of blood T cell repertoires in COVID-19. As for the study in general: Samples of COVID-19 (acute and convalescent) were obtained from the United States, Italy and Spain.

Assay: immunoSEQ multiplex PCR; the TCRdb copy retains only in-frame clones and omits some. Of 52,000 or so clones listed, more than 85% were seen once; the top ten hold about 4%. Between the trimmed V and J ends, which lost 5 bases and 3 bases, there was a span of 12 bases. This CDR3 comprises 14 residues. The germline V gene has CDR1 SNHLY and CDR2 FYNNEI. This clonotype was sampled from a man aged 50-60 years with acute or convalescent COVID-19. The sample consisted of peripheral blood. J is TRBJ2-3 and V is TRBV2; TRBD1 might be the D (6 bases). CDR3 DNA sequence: TGTGCCAGCAGTAAAAAACAGGGAACAGATACGCAGTATTTT. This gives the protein CASSKKQGTDTQYF.